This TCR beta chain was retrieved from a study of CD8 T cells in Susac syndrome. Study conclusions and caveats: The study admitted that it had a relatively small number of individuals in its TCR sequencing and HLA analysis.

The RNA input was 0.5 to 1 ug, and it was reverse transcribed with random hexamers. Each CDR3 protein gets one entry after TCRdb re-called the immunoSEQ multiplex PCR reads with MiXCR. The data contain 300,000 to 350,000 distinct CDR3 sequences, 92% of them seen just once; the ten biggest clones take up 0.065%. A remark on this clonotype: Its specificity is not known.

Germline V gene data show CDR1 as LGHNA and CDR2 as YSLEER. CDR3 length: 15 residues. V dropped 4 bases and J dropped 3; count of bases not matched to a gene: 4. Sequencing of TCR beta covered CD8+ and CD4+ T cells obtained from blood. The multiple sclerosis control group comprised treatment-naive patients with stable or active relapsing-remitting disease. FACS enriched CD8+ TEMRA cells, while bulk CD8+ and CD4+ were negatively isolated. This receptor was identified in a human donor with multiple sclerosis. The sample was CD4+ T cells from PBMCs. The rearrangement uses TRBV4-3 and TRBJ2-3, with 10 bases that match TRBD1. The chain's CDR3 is CASSRQGAVTDTQYF. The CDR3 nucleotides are TGCGCCAGCAGCCGACAGGGGGCAGTAACAGATACGCAGTATTTT.